The 22 T cell receptor beta chains in this list originate from one sample, sequenced in a study of blood T cell repertoires in COVID-19 (dated by TCRdb to the early 2020s). Libraries came from the immunoSEQ multiplex PCR assay. TCRdb took over this immuneACCESS table, retaining in-frame rearrangements with V and J assigned. Such tables are incomplete; in checked studies, under half of the missing clones stem from an unresolved V gene, and the remainder is unexplained. The sample includes some 100,000 clones, with more than 80% observed a single time. About 13% of the sample is in the top ten clones. The specimen sequenced was peripheral blood. These receptors came from a human donor in a cohort sampled during active COVID-19.

The gene calls are TRBV6-2 or TRBV6-3 and TRBJ1-5; 7 positions agree with TRBD1. Germline CDR1 and CDR2: MNHEY and SVGEGT. With 6 bases clipped from V and 6 bases from J, the junction kept 11 bases outside the gene matches. The CDR3 contains 15 residues. The CDR3 region is CASSLDRVAGQPQHF. The CDR3 DNA reads as TGTGCCAGCAGCCTCGACAGGGTGGCGGGTCAGCCCCAGCATTTT.

V and J are TRBV30 and TRBJ1-5; 7 bases match TRBD1. The length of the CDR3 is 13 residues. Germline lookup yields CDR1 GTSNPN and CDR2 SVGIG (reference sequence). Trimming took 5 bases from V and 3 from J; bases not matched to a gene: 4. The CDR3 reads CAWATGFNQPQHF. CDR3 bases: TGTGCCTGGGCGACAGGGTTCAATCAGCCCCAGCATTTT. Full variable domain (remainder filled in from reference TRBV30 and TRBJ1-5): SQTIHQWPATLVQPVGSPLSLECTVEGTSNPNLYWYRQAAGRGLQLLFYSVGIGQISSEVPQNLSASRPQDRQFILSSKKLLLSDSGFYLCAWATGFNQPQHFGDGTRLSIL.

V is TRBV24-1 and J is TRBJ2-1; D might be TRBD2 (7 bases). Trimming removed 0 bases from V and 6 bases from J, with 11 bases in between. The germline CDR1 and CDR2 sequences are KGHDR and SFDVKD. This CDR3 region has 15 residues. CDR3 protein: CATSDLKGGSNEQFF. DNA of the CDR3: TGTGCCACCAGTGATTTGAAGGGGGGGAGCAATGAGCAGTTCTTC.

The chain carries TRBV7-3 and TRBJ2-2, with no clear D. Trimming pared 6 bases from V and 0 bases from J, leaving 5 bases between. Germline CDR1 and CDR2: SGHTA and FQGTGA. This CDR3 has 13 amino acids. The CDR3 sequence is CASRRANTGELFF. CDR3 nucleotides: TGTGCCAGCAGGCGCGCGAACACCGGGGAGCTGTTTTTT.

The chain links TRBV5-4 to TRBJ2-3, with 8 bases that match TRBD2. Looked up from germline, CDR1 is SGHNT and CDR2 is YYREEE (reference sequence). V trimming: 4 bases; J trimming: 2 bases; junction bases outside the gene matches: 9. The CDR3 is 16 residues long. CDR3 in DNA: TGTGCCAGCAGCCCCAGGGTAGCGGGGAACACAGATACGCAGTATTTT. Protein product: CASSPRVAGNTDTQYF.

The V call is TRBV3-1 (or the pseudogene TRBV3-2), the J call TRBJ1-2; D remains ambiguous. This CDR3 region has 14 residues. The germline V and J ends were trimmed by 4 bases and 8 bases, with 17 bases remaining between them. Germline V gives CDR1 LGHDT, CDR2 YNNKEL (reference sequence). This CDR3 reads CASSRPGGSGGYTF. The CDR3 DNA reads as TGTGCCAGCAGCCGGCCCGGAGGCAGCGGAGGCTACACCTTC.

V and J are TRBV7-9 and TRBJ1-1; no reliable D call. The CDR3 runs to 16 residues. The ends were cut back, 7 bases at V and 9 bases at J, with 27 bases in the middle. Germline V gene sequence: CDR1 SEHNR, CDR2 FQNEAQ (reference sequence). The CDR3 reads CASTVYEGSLSGKAFF. In DNA, the CDR3 is TGTGCCAGCACCGTTTACGAGGGCAGCCTTTCGGGAAAAGCTTTCTTT.

The chain carries TRBV11-2 and TRBJ1-2; no clear D gene. The V gene lost 0 bases and the J gene lost 3 bases, with 5 bases spanning the gap. This CDR3 has 13 amino acids. Germline V gene lookup returns CDR1 SGHAT and CDR2 FQNNGV. The CDR3 loop is CASSLDLDYGYTF. DNA for the CDR3: TGTGCCAGCAGCTTAGATCTTGACTATGGCTACACCTTC. The full variable domain, its missing parts supplied by reference TRBV11-2 and TRBJ1-2, is EAGVAQSPRYKIIEKRQSVAFWCNPISGHATLYWYQQILGQGPKLLIQFQNNGVVDDSQLPKDRFSAERLKGVDSTLKIQPAKLEDSAVYLCASSLDLDYGYTFGSGTRLTVV.

V and J are TRBV24-1 and TRBJ2-2; 10 bases map to TRBD1. CDR3 length equals 14 residues. J gave up 6 bases and V 7 bases, and 4 bases lay outside the gene matches. CDR1 is KGHDR, CDR2 SFDVKD, per germline. The CDR3 loop is CATRRTGGAGELFF. DNA for the CDR3: TGTGCCACCAGGAGGACAGGGGGGGCCGGGGAGCTGTTTTTT.

In this sample, this clone turned up a few times. The chain uses TRBV5-1 and TRBJ1-2; 8 bases map to TRBD1. Germline CDR1 SGHRS, CDR2 YFSETQ. The junction had 15 bases not matched to a gene; V was cut back by 4 bases and J by 7 bases. This CDR3 has 16 amino acids. This chain's CDR3 is CASSPGPRTGTGGYTF. In nucleotides, the CDR3 is TGCGCCAGCAGCCCAGGACCTAGGACAGGGACGGGTGGCTACACCTTC.

V gene TRBV5-1 combines with J gene TRBJ1-2; D not certain. The ends were cut back, 4 bases at V and 6 bases at J, with 13 bases in the middle. The CDR3 totals 13 residues. The germline V gene has CDR1 SGHRS and CDR2 YFSETQ. CDR3 coding DNA: TGCGCCAGCAGCCTATCACGAGCGGATGGCTACACCTTC. Protein sequence: CASSLSRADGYTF. The full variable domain, completed using reference TRBV5-1 and TRBJ1-2, is KAGVTQTPRYLIKTRGQQVTLSCSPISGHRSVSWYQQTPGQGLQFLFEYFSETQRNKGNFPGRFSGRQFSNSRSEMNVSTLELGDSALYLCASSLSRADGYTFGSGTRLTVV.

The chain employs TRBV14 and TRBJ1-2; TRBD1 matches 8 bases. The CDR3 has 15 amino acids. Per germline, CDR1 SGHDN and CDR2 FVKESK. V was clipped by 0 bases and J by 7 bases; unmatched bases: 7. For the CDR3, the DNA is TGTGCCAGCAGCCAAGATATGGGACAGGCGGTTGGCTACACCTTC. Translation gives CASSQDMGQAVGYTF. The full variable domain, rest sourced from reference TRBV14 and TRBJ1-2, is EAGVTQFPSHSVIEKGQTVTLRCDPISGHDNLYWYRRVMGKEIKFLLHFVKESKQDESGMPNNRFLAERTGGTYSTLKVQPAELEDSGVYFCASSQDMGQAVGYTFGSGTRLTVV.

The chain links TRBV27 to TRBJ1-5, with 7 bases aligning to TRBD1. Germline V gene sequence: CDR1 MNHEY, CDR2 SMNVEV (reference sequence). V gave up 6 bases and J gave up 6 bases; unmatched junction bases: 11. This CDR3 has 15 residues. CDR3 sequence reads: CASRERQGGTQPQHF. The CDR3 DNA sequence: TGTGCCAGCAGAGAACGACAGGGCGGGACTCAGCCCCAGCATTTT.

The chain has TRBV19 and TRBJ1-3; 10 positions agree with TRBD1. The V segment lost 3 bases and the J segment 5 bases; nucleotides outside the gene matches: 7. The CDR3 has 16 amino acids. Per the germline V gene, CDR1 is LNHDA and CDR2 is SQIVND (reference sequence). The CDR3 DNA reads as TGTGCCAGTAGTATGCTCGGGACAGGGGAGCGAAACACCATATATTTT. Residues: CASSMLGTGERNTIYF.

This chain links TRBV7-3 with TRBJ2-1, with 10 nucleotides matching TRBD2. With 2 bases clipped from V and 4 bases from J, the junction kept 8 bases outside the gene matches. Germline loops: CDR1 SGHTA, CDR2 FQGTGA. CDR3 length: 17 residues. Here the CDR3 DNA reads TGTGCCAGCAGCTTAGCGGCTAGCGGGGGTGTTTACAATGAGCAGTTCTTC. Amino acid sequence: CASSLAASGGVYNEQFF.

V is TRBV5-1 and J is TRBJ2-5; 8 nucleotides line up with TRBD1. The V gene's germline CDR1 is SGHRS and CDR2 YFSETQ. The CDR3 has 17 amino acids. The junction had 14 bases not matched to a gene; V was cut back by 3 bases and J by 4 bases. CDR3 sequence reads: CASSWGIGTGSGETQYF. The CDR3 DNA reads as TGCGCCAGCAGCTGGGGGATCGGGACAGGTTCGGGAGAGACCCAGTACTTC.

CDR3 in DNA: TGCGCCAGCAGTCTCGGACTTACCGTCTCCTACGAGCAGTACTTC. Translation: CASSLGLTVSYEQYF. The chain joins TRBV4-1 to TRBJ2-7; D may be TRBD2 (5 bases). This CDR3 has 15 amino acids. CDR1 and CDR2 (germline): MGHRA, YSYEKL. The V and J ends lost 6 bases and 0 bases respectively, with 15 bases between them.

The chain carries TRBV28 and TRBJ1-5; 8 bases are shared with TRBD1. CDR3 length: 16 residues. V dropped 1 base and J dropped 3; count of bases not matched to a gene: 5. The V gene's germline CDR1 is MDHEN and CDR2 SYDVKM. CDR3 nucleotide sequence: TGTGCCAGCAGTTTATACAGGGGGAGTGACAATCAGCCCCAGCATTTT. Amino acids: CASSLYRGSDNQPQHF.

The rearrangement links TRBV2 to TRBJ2-5; tentatively, D is TRBD1 (5 bases). CDR1 and CDR2 from the germline V gene are SNHLY and FYNNEI. The CDR3 extends over 15 amino acids. V lost 4 bases and J lost 5, with 17 bases in between. In nucleotides, the CDR3 is TGTGCCAGCAGTGTCTACAGGTCGACCAAGGAGACCCAGTACTTC. Amino acid sequence: CASSVYRSTKETQYF. The complete variable domain, with remaining parts taken from reference TRBV2 and TRBJ2-5, reads EPEVTQTPSHQVTQMGQEVILRCVPISNHLYFYWYRQILGQKVEFLVSFYNNEISEKSEIFDDQFSVERPDGSNFTLKIRSTKLEDSAMYFCASSVYRSTKETQYFGPGTRLLVL.

The rearrangement links TRBV13 to TRBJ2-2; 9 bases are a match to TRBD1. The germline CDR1 and CDR2 sequences are PRHDT and FYEKMQ (reference sequence). The ends lost 2 bases at V and 6 bases at J; junction bases unmatched: 7. The CDR3 extends over 16 amino acids. CDR3 DNA sequence: TGTGCCAGCAGCTTATGGGTACAGGGGGCATCCGGGGAGCTGTTTTTT. Its protein product is CASSLWVQGASGELFF.

The chain couples TRBV5-6 to TRBJ2-7, with 13 bases that match TRBD2. Germline trimming cut 1 base from V and 4 bases from J; bases unmatched to any gene: 2. Germline CDR1 SGHDT, CDR2 YYEEEE. This CDR3 is 15 amino acids long. This chain's CDR3 is CASSLTSGGAYEQYF. The CDR3 nucleotides are TGTGCCAGCAGCTTGACTAGCGGGGGGGCTTACGAGCAGTACTTC.

This chain connects TRBV4-3 to TRBJ2-5; weak D call: TRBD1 (7 bases). In germline, CDR1 is LGHNA, CDR2 YSLEER. V shed 4 bases and J shed 5 bases, with 17 bases lying between them. This CDR3 spans 15 amino acids. This CDR3 is CASSPRVRGDETQYF. CDR3 DNA: TGCGCCAGCAGCCCCAGGGTCAGGGGGGATGAGACCCAGTACTTC.